Listed below are T cell receptor beta chains from one sample, sequenced in a study of CD8+CD57+ T cells in acquired aplastic anemia. From the reads, TCRdb called clonotypes with MiXCR, one entry per CDR3 protein. The table records 130,000 or so distinct CDR3 sequences, approximately 61% of them present only once. The sample was sorted CD4+, CD8+, or CD8+CD57+ T cells (not recorded which) from PBMCs. The source is a human donor with aplastic anemia. Both conserved end residues are part of each CDR3. Fields, in order: V gene, clone size, D gene, J gene, CDR3 protein. A D gene is named only where the DNA matches it firmly. Clone size, where shown, is once, few, many, or a class for clones that have expanded.

TRBV25-1,-,TRBD1,TRBJ2-1,CASSARTDRGFYEQFF
TRBV20-1,-,-,TRBJ1-6,CSARGDYNSPLHF
TRBV6-4,-,TRBD1,TRBJ1-2,CANPDRGSAGYTF
TRBV2,-,TRBD1,TRBJ2-5,CASFGTGGRETQYF
TRBV15,many,-,TRBJ1-2,CATSRDWQTRGNYGYTF
TRBV5-1,once,-,TRBJ2-7,CASSPRARQVSSYEQYF
TRBV10-3,-,-,TRBJ1-4,CAIGYPNEKLFF
TRBV7-7,few,-,TRBJ1-6,CASSPTDNSPLHF
TRBV7-9,-,TRBD1,TRBJ1-6,CASRRTGGNSPLHF
TRBV4-3,many,-,TRBJ1-1,CASSQDRGGGTEAFF
TRBV19,many,-,TRBJ1-5,CASSIVGRRINQPQHF
TRBV19,-,TRBD1,TRBJ1-6,CASSSDRATTPLHF
TRBV11-2,many,-,TRBJ2-4,CASSDPRGASDIQYF
TRBV27,-,TRBD1,TRBJ2-7,CASSTGDEQYF
TRBV24-1,few,TRBD1,TRBJ1-2,CATSDLNRGYGYTF
TRBV10-3,few,-,TRBJ1-1,CASVGRREAFF
TRBV7-9,-,-,TRBJ1-1,CASSSGTLTEAFF
TRBV4-2,-,TRBD2,TRBJ2-1,CASSQGLGLVPYNEQFF
TRBV29-1,-,-,TRBJ2-3,CSVQDTDTQYF
TRBV5-6,-,TRBD1,TRBJ1-5,CASSSYLDRDSNQPQHF
TRBV15,-,TRBD1,TRBJ1-2,CATSRERQGAGGYTF
TRBV7-8,-,-,TRBJ2-7,CASSLGFGEQYF
TRBV19,many,-,TRBJ2-6,CASNGGQAGANVLTF
TRBV2,-,-,TRBJ2-1,CASSLTSSRIPIEQFF
TRBV11-2,-,TRBD2,TRBJ2-1,CASSSGLAGGGEQFF
TRBV20-1,-,-,TRBJ2-7,CSARELGAYEQYF
TRBV24-1,-,TRBD1,TRBJ1-1,CATSDSCGGQVDTPNTEAFF
TRBV15,-,TRBD1,TRBJ2-7,CATSRQGPYNEQYF
TRBV9,many,-,TRBJ1-1,CASSADSPGNTEAFF
TRBV20-1,-,TRBD1,TRBJ2-3,CSATTYRGSTDTQYF
TRBV7-9,many,-,TRBJ2-7,CASSLGPREYEQYF
TRBV12-3/TRBV12-4,-,-,TRBJ2-2,CASSLDGVNTGELFF
TRBV9,-,TRBD2,TRBJ2-2,CASSQRGGFMYTGELFF
TRBV24-1,-,TRBD1,TRBJ1-2,CASRPDRGNGYTF
TRBV24-1,once,-,TRBJ1-5,CATSASGGQWRNQPQHF
TRBV27,-,-,TRBJ2-5,CASSLVGAPSETQYF
TRBV2,-,TRBD1,TRBJ1-5,CASRGDSFNQPQHF
TRBV10-3,few,-,TRBJ2-5,CAISESMGGPPETQYF
TRBV19,many,-,TRBJ1-5,CASSIMKGVQQPQHF
TRBV28,-,TRBD1,TRBJ1-1,CASSFSRGNEAFF
TRBV29-1,once,TRBD2,TRBJ2-1,CSVEGGRGIYNEQFF
TRBV15,-,-,TRBJ2-3,CATSRRITDTQYF
TRBV29-1,-,TRBD1,TRBJ1-2,CSVDRAGGTYGYTF
TRBV18,-,-,TRBJ2-7,CASSPGHLIYEQYF
TRBV10-3,-,-,TRBJ1-5,CAISEYEVAGNQPQHF
TRBV2,-,TRBD1,TRBJ1-5,CASSEAGQGMQPQHF
TRBV2,few,-,TRBJ2-3,CASRSFSLSTDTQYF
TRBV5-6,many,TRBD1,TRBJ2-7,CASSSTGTVSYEQYF
TRBV7-2,-,TRBD1,TRBJ2-5,CASSSGTGWRETQYF
TRBV30,-,TRBD1,TRBJ1-1,CAWSSGTGGTEAFF
TRBV7-6,-,-,TRBJ2-7,CASSRDIPYEQYF